The 3 T cell receptor beta chains listed next were all sequenced from one sample in a study of T cell responses to AZD1222 COVID-19 vaccine. Profiling relied on immunoSEQ multiplex PCR, and the TCRdb table lists in-frame clones only, not all of them. The table includes more than 100,000 clones, around nine tenths detected once. Sample: peripheral blood, taken on day 0 of AZD1222 vaccination. These receptors were collected from an adult in good health.

The chain recombines TRBV18 with TRBJ1-5; D not certain. The CDR3 loop spans 16 amino acids. Trimming pared 6 bases from V and 0 bases from J, leaving 15 bases between. Germline V gene lookup returns CDR1 KGHSH and CDR2 LQKENI. The CDR3: CASSTRGSNSNQPQHF. DNA of the CDR3: TGTGCCAGCTCGACCCGGGGTTCCAATAGCAATCAGCCCCAGCATTTT.

V usage is TRBV6-4 and J usage is TRBJ1-2; no reliable D call. Germline V lookup: CDR1 MRHNA, CDR2 SNTAGT. V was pared by 2 bases and J by 5 bases, with 9 bases between. This CDR3 contains 13 residues. CDR3 residues: CASSDEGRYGYTF. The DNA of the CDR3 is TGTGCCAGCAGTGACGAGGGTAGGTATGGCTACACCTTC.

The chain has TRBV5-1 and TRBJ1-2; tentative D call: TRBD1 (6 bases). V was clipped by 4 bases and J by 8 bases, with 15 bases between them. Germline lookup yields CDR1 SGHRS and CDR2 YFSETQ. The CDR3 consists of 13 residues. The CDR3 loop is CASSRDIGRGYTF. The CDR3 DNA reads TGCGCCAGCAGCCGGGACATTGGGAGAGGCTACACCTTC. The full variable domain, in which reference TRBV5-1 and TRBJ1-2 provide the parts outside the CDR3, is KAGVTQTPRYLIKTRGQQVTLSCSPISGHRSVSWYQQTPGQGLQFLFEYFSETQRNKGNFPGRFSGRQFSNSRSEMNVSTLELGDSALYLCASSRDIGRGYTFGSGTRLTVV.